A single sample gave rise to the 4 T cell receptor beta chains below, sequenced in a study of blood T cell repertoires in COVID-19. Clones were sequenced by immunoSEQ multiplex PCR, and TCRdb holds only the in-frame ones, with some missing. The sample holds 200,000 to 300,000 clones; 80% to 90% are singletons and the top ten take 7.5%. Sequencing input: peripheral blood. The receptors stem from an elderly woman with COVID-19, enrolled during active disease.

The table lists this clone with many counts. The gene calls are TRBV4-3 and TRBJ2-1; a weak D match, TRBD2 (5 bases). Deletions cut 0 bases from V and 2 bases from J, with 14 bases between. The germline gives CDR1 LGHNA, CDR2 YSLEER. The CDR3 has 17 amino acids. The CDR3 coding sequence is TGCGCCAGCAGCCAAGATCTAGGCGGACTGACCTACAATGAGCAGTTCTTC. The encoded protein is CASSQDLGGLTYNEQFF.

The chain is built from TRBV7-9 and TRBJ2-5; D remains unclear. The CDR3 consists of 15 residues. Trimming took off 1 base at V and 1 base at J, with 10 bases between the two ends. Germline CDR1 and CDR2: SEHNR and FQNEAQ (reference sequence). CDR3 sequence (DNA): TGTGCCAGCAGCTTAGGTCAGGAATTCCAAGAGACCCAGTACTTC. Translating gives CASSLGQEFQETQYF. The full variable domain, rest sourced from reference TRBV7-9 and TRBJ2-5, is DTGVSQNPRHKITKRGQNVTFRCDPISEHNRLYWYRQTLGQGPEFLTYFQNEAQLEKSRLLSDRFSAERPKGSFSTLEIQRTEQGDSAMYLCASSLGQEFQETQYFGPGTRLLVL.

CDR3 region: CASSLYSGRNQPQHF. The CDR3 region has the DNA TGTGCCAGCAGTTTATACAGCGGGAGGAATCAGCCCCAGCATTTT. The chain couples TRBV27 to TRBJ1-5, with D unresolved. The germline gives CDR1 MNHEY, CDR2 SMNVEV (reference sequence). The length of the CDR3 is 15 residues. The V end lost 1 base, the J end lost 4 bases, and 11 bases lay between the germline ends.

The chain employs TRBV6-5 and TRBJ1-1; TRBD1 matches 12 bases. After removal of 7 bases from V and 5 bases from J, the junction contained 5 bases not matched to a gene. Germline loops: CDR1 MNHEY, CDR2 SVGAGI. CDR3 length equals 14 residues. CDR3 DNA: TGTGCCAGCAAACGGGACAGGGGGCAGACTGAAGCTTTCTTT. It yields the protein CASKRDRGQTEAFF.